Listed below are T cell receptor beta chains from one sample, sequenced in a study of blood T cell repertoires in COVID-19. The method was immunoSEQ multiplex PCR; TCRdb's version includes in-frame clones alone and lacks a portion of them. The sample shows some 90,000 clones, about 88% of them seen only once. The sample consisted of peripheral blood. Every receptor here comes from a man aged 50 to 59 with acute or convalescent COVID-19. CDR3s include the opening cysteine and the closing phenylalanine or tryptophan. D genes are given only for firm matches. Size tells how often a clone was seen (once, few, many) or the class of an expanded clone, and some rows leave it out.

V: TRBV9; size: .; J: TRBJ2-3; D: .; CDR3: CASSVFTSTDTQYF; DNA: TGTGCCAGCAGCGTATTTACTAGCACAGATACGCAGTATTTT
V: TRBV2; size: .; J: TRBJ2-6; D: TRBD1; CDR3: CASSDRDRGSGANVLTF; DNA: TGTGCCAGCAGTGACCGGGACAGGGGTTCCGGGGCCAACGTCCTGACTTTC
V: TRBV19; size: .; J: TRBJ1-2; D: .; CDR3: CASRQGSYGYTF; DNA: TGTGCCAGTAGACAGGGTTCATATGGCTACACCTTC
V: TRBV7-3; size: once; J: TRBJ2-1; D: TRBD1; CDR3: CASSLSWDSYNEQFF; DNA: TGTGCCAGCAGCTTATCATGGGACAGTTACAATGAGCAGTTCTTC
V: TRBV28; size: .; J: TRBJ1-3; D: TRBD1; CDR3: CASSLDRGIFKYF; DNA: TGTGCCAGCAGTCTGGACAGGGGAATTTTCAAATATTTT
V: TRBV12-3/TRBV12-4; size: .; J: TRBJ2-1; D: .; CDR3: CASSWGKEQFF; DNA: TGTGCCAGCAGTTGGGGCAAGGAGCAGTTCTTC
V: TRBV7-8; size: .; J: TRBJ1-5; D: TRBD1; CDR3: CASSARDRGGQPQHF; DNA: TGTGCCAGCAGCGCCCGGGACAGGGGAGGCCAGCCCCAGCATTTT
V: TRBV6-4; size: many; J: TRBJ1-1; D: TRBD1; CDR3: CASQPTGGAGSTEAFF; DNA: TGTGCCAGCCAGCCCACAGGGGGCGCAGGGAGCACTGAAGCTTTCTTT
V: TRBV3-1/TRBV3-2; size: .; J: TRBJ1-6; D: TRBD1; CDR3: CASSQGRGAPLHF; DNA: TGTGCCAGCAGCCAGGGCAGGGGGGCGCCCCTCCACTTT
V: TRBV30; size: .; J: TRBJ1-5; D: .; CDR3: CAWSVQQGRQPQHF; DNA: TGTGCCTGGAGTGTACAACAGGGCAGACAGCCCCAGCATTTT
V: TRBV19; size: .; J: TRBJ1-6; D: .; CDR3: CASSMLQGNSPLHF; DNA: TGTGCCAGTAGTATGTTGCAGGGAAATTCACCCCTCCACTTT
V: TRBV6-2/TRBV6-3; size: .; J: TRBJ2-2; D: TRBD2; CDR3: CASSRLAGNTGELFF; DNA: TGTGCCAGCAGTAGACTAGCGGGGAACACCGGGGAGCTGTTTTTT
V: TRBV9; size: .; J: TRBJ2-1; D: TRBD2; CDR3: CASSASGGDNEQFF; DNA: TGTGCCAGCAGCGCTAGCGGGGGGGACAATGAGCAGTTCTTC
V: TRBV30; size: .; J: TRBJ1-2; D: .; CDR3: CAWIPGGSYGYTF; DNA: TGTGCCTGGATCCCAGGAGGGAGCTATGGCTACACCTTC
V: TRBV3-1/TRBV3-2; size: .; J: TRBJ2-5; D: TRBD2; CDR3: CASSPGGSGGLRETQYF; DNA: TGTGCCAGCAGCCCCGGAGGTAGCGGGGGGTTACGAGAGACCCAGTACTTC
V: TRBV29-1; size: .; J: TRBJ2-1; D: .; CDR3: CSGYSNEQFF; DNA: TGCAGCGGTTACAGCAATGAGCAGTTCTTC
V: TRBV6-5; size: .; J: TRBJ1-2; D: TRBD1; CDR3: CASEPRDRFGYTF; DNA: TGTGCCAGCGAACCGAGGGACAGGTTTGGCTACACCTTC
V: TRBV6-6; size: once; J: TRBJ1-5; D: TRBD1; CDR3: CASSYGQGVQPQHF; DNA: TGTGCCAGCAGTTACGGACAGGGGGTTCAGCCCCAGCATTTT
V: TRBV2; size: .; J: TRBJ2-3; D: .; CDR3: CASGGAPWGGPTDTQYF; DNA: TGTGCCAGCGGGGGGGCGCCATGGGGAGGGCCCACAGATACGCAGTATTTT
V: TRBV5-1; size: .; J: TRBJ2-3; D: .; CDR3: CASSLGQGYTDTQYF; DNA: TGCGCCAGCAGCTTGGGGCAGGGTTACACAGATACGCAGTATTTT
V: TRBV19; size: .; J: TRBJ2-1; D: .; CDR3: CASSLGRGFFEQFF; DNA: TGTGCCAGTAGTTTGGGCAGGGGCTTTTTTGAGCAGTTCTTC
V: TRBV30; size: .; J: TRBJ1-5; D: .; CDR3: CAWSDSRNQPQHF; DNA: TGTGCCTGGAGTGACAGTCGCAATCAGCCCCAGCATTTT
V: TRBV3-1/TRBV3-2; size: .; J: TRBJ2-7; D: .; CDR3: CASTGSRYEQYF; DNA: TGTGCCAGCACCGGCAGCAGGTACGAGCAGTACTTC
V: TRBV3-1/TRBV3-2; size: once; J: TRBJ2-5; D: TRBD2; CDR3: CASSRVPSGQETQYF; DNA: TGTGCCAGCAGCCGGGTACCTAGCGGACAAGAGACCCAGTACTTC
V: TRBV27; size: .; J: TRBJ1-2; D: TRBD1; CDR3: CASRSHQGQGTYGYTF; DNA: TGTGCCAGCAGATCACATCAGGGACAGGGCACCTATGGCTACACCTTC
V: TRBV2; size: .; J: TRBJ1-5; D: TRBD1; CDR3: CASSGTGTQPQHF; DNA: TGTGCCAGCAGTGGGACAGGAACCCAGCCCCAGCATTTT
V: TRBV19; size: .; J: TRBJ1-3; D: TRBD1; CDR3: CASSISRQGRAGNTIYF; DNA: TGTGCCAGTAGTATATCACGACAGGGGAGAGCTGGAAACACCATATATTTT
V: TRBV7-3; size: .; J: TRBJ2-1; D: .; CDR3: CASSLSPLEQFF; DNA: TGTGCCAGCAGCTTAAGCCCCCTAGAGCAGTTCTTC
V: TRBV5-5; size: .; J: TRBJ1-2; D: TRBD1; CDR3: CASSWIRDRAGYTF; DNA: TGTGCCAGCAGCTGGATCCGGGACAGGGCGGGCTACACCTTC
V: TRBV6-1; size: .; J: TRBJ1-2; D: .; CDR3: CASSDIVGYTF; DNA: TGTGCCAGCAGTGATATCGTTGGCTACACCTTC
V: TRBV4-2; size: .; J: TRBJ1-5; D: .; CDR3: CASSPQQVIGNQPQHF; DNA: TGTGCCAGCAGCCCCCAACAGGTGATAGGCAATCAGCCCCAGCATTTT
V: TRBV18; size: .; J: TRBJ1-4; D: .; CDR3: CASSPLLFPSGTNEKLFF; DNA: TGTGCCAGCTCACCATTGCTTTTCCCCTCCGGTACTAATGAAAAACTGTTTTTT
V: TRBV19; size: .; J: TRBJ2-7; D: .; CDR3: CASSIDRFYEQYF; DNA: TGTGCCAGTAGTATAGACAGATTCTACGAGCAGTACTTC
V: TRBV19; size: .; J: TRBJ1-5; D: .; CDR3: CASSISLRQGGDQPQHF; DNA: TGTGCCAGTAGTATCTCATTGCGGCAGGGTGGGGATCAGCCCCAGCATTTT
V: TRBV20-1; size: .; J: TRBJ1-5; D: .; CDR3: CSANSGEPQHF; DNA: TGCAGTGCGAATTCAGGCGAGCCCCAGCATTTT
V: TRBV7-9; size: .; J: TRBJ2-2; D: .; CDR3: CASSLNTGELFF; DNA: TGTGCCAGCAGCCTCAACACCGGGGAGCTGTTTTTT
V: TRBV5-1; size: .; J: TRBJ1-6; D: TRBD1; CDR3: CASSLGQGRHSPLHF; DNA: TGCGCCAGCAGCTTGGGACAGGGTCGGCATTCACCCCTCCACTTT
V: TRBV7-8; size: .; J: TRBJ2-3; D: TRBD1; CDR3: CASSDGQGRQYF; DNA: TGTGCCAGCAGCGATGGACAGGGACGACAGTATTTT
V: TRBV18; size: .; J: TRBJ2-7; D: .; CDR3: CASSPSGNYEQYF; DNA: TGTGCCAGCTCACCATCGGGGAACTACGAGCAGTACTTC
V: TRBV11-1; size: .; J: TRBJ1-2; D: .; CDR3: CASSLRQDYGYTF; DNA: TGTGCCAGCAGCTTACGCCAGGACTATGGCTACACCTTC
V: TRBV5-4; size: .; J: TRBJ2-1; D: TRBD2; CDR3: CASSQRGARGNEQFF; DNA: TGTGCCAGCAGCCAGCGGGGGGCCCGAGGGAATGAGCAGTTCTTC
V: TRBV4-1; size: .; J: TRBJ1-1; D: .; CDR3: CASSHSQRNTEAFF; DNA: TGCGCCAGCAGCCACAGCCAGCGGAACACTGAAGCTTTCTTT
V: TRBV7-9; size: once; J: TRBJ1-6; D: TRBD1; CDR3: CASSRGQGGYNSPLHF; DNA: TGTGCCAGCAGCCGTGGACAGGGTGGGTATAATTCACCCCTCCACTTT
V: TRBV30; size: .; J: TRBJ1-2; D: TRBD1; CDR3: CAWSGTGWGYTF; DNA: TGTGCCTGGAGTGGGACAGGGTGGGGCTACACCTTC
V: TRBV9; size: .; J: TRBJ2-3; D: TRBD2; CDR3: CASSERGGQDTQYF; DNA: TGTGCCAGCAGCGAACGGGGGGGCCAAGATACGCAGTATTTT
V: TRBV6-5; size: .; J: TRBJ2-1; D: TRBD2; CDR3: CASRPSGGARNEQFF; DNA: TGTGCCAGCAGACCAAGCGGGGGGGCCAGAAATGAGCAGTTCTTC
V: TRBV3-1/TRBV3-2; size: .; J: TRBJ2-7; D: .; CDR3: CASSQQGAQQYF; DNA: TGTGCCAGCAGCCAACAAGGGGCTCAGCAGTACTTC
V: TRBV6-5; size: .; J: TRBJ2-2; D: .; CDR3: CATRTANTGELFF; DNA: TGTGCCACCCGAACAGCGAACACCGGGGAGCTGTTTTTT
V: TRBV2; size: .; J: TRBJ1-4; D: TRBD1; CDR3: CASSLAGTGGEKLFF; DNA: TGTGCCAGCAGTTTGGCCGGGACAGGGGGCGAAAAACTGTTTTTT
V: TRBV6-5; size: .; J: TRBJ1-6; D: .; CDR3: CASTDGGYNSPLHF; DNA: TGTGCCAGCACGGACGGGGGCTATAATTCACCCCTCCACTTT
V: TRBV28; size: .; J: TRBJ1-6; D: .; CDR3: CASSLDSPSYNSPLHF; DNA: TGTGCCAGCAGTTTAGACAGCCCCTCCTATAATTCACCCCTCCACTTT
V: TRBV11-2; size: .; J: TRBJ2-1; D: .; CDR3: CASTIIMTDEQFF; DNA: TGTGCCAGCACCATTATTATGACAGATGAGCAGTTCTTC
V: TRBV9; size: once; J: TRBJ2-6; D: .; CDR3: CASSVEGQLTSGANVLTF; DNA: TGTGCCAGCAGCGTAGAGGGGCAGTTGACCTCTGGGGCCAACGTCCTGACTTTC
V: TRBV27; size: .; J: TRBJ1-5; D: TRBD1; CDR3: CASKGQGALGNQPQHF; DNA: TGTGCCAGCAAGGGACAGGGGGCATTGGGCAATCAGCCCCAGCATTTT
V: TRBV5-1; size: .; J: TRBJ1-1; D: TRBD1; CDR3: CASSLRTGGNTEAFF; DNA: TGCGCCAGCAGCTTGAGGACAGGGGGCAACACTGAAGCTTTCTTT
V: TRBV29-1; size: .; J: TRBJ2-3; D: TRBD2; CDR3: CSVRPSGSTDTQYF; DNA: TGCAGCGTGCGCCCTAGCGGCAGCACAGATACGCAGTATTTT
V: TRBV9; size: .; J: TRBJ2-3; D: TRBD1; CDR3: CASSTRQGAGDTQYF; DNA: TGTGCCAGCAGCACCAGACAGGGGGCGGGGGATACGCAGTATTTT